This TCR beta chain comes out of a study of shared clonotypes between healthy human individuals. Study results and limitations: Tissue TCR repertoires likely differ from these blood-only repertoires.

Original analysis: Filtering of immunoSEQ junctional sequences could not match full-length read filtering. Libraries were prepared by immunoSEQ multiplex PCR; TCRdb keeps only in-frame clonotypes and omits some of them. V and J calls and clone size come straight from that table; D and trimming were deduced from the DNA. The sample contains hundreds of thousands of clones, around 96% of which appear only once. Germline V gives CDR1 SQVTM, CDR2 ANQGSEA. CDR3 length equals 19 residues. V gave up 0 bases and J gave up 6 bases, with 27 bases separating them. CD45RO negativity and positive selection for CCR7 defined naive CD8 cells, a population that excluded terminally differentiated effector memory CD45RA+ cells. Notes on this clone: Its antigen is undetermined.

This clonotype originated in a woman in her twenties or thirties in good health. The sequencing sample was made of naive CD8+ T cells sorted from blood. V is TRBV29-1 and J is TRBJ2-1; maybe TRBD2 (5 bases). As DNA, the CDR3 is TGCAGCGTTGAAGACCCACCGGTGGACTCCGACCCATTCATCAATGAGCAGTTCTTC. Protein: CSVEDPPVDSDPFINEQFF.